This T cell receptor (beta chain) originates from a study of T cell responses to AZD1222 COVID-19 vaccine. Concerning this clone: Antigen: not known.

Assay used: immunoSEQ multiplex PCR; TCRdb lists only in-frame clones, some missing. The sample lists roughly 150,000 clones; 90% to 95% were seen once. The CDR3 loop spans 14 amino acids. CDR1 SGHNT and CDR2 YENEEA come from the germline V gene. V lost 11 bases and J lost 4; bases outside the gene matches: 12. Study results and limitations: Increased Spike-specific TCR breadth and depth were observed after two AZD1222 doses.

The receptor's source is an adult who received the AZD1222 COVID-19 vaccine. The sample was peripheral blood, taken 28 days after the second AZD1222 dose. The chain couples TRBV11-3 to TRBJ1-1, with 8 bases identical to TRBD1. The CDR3 sequence is CARPRGPLGTEAFF. CDR3 nucleotides: TGTGCCCGTCCCAGGGGGCCTCTGGGCACTGAAGCTTTCTTT.